A selection of T cell receptor beta chains follows, all from one sample in a study of OX40 agonist ivuxolimab in advanced cancers. Profiled with immunoSEQ multiplex PCR; TCRdb holds only in-frame clones, not every one. The sample shows some 50,000 clones, over 80% of them seen only once. This specimen was CD4+ or CD8+ T cells sorted from blood, taken in a trial of the OX40 agonist ivuxolimab. The source is an adult with an advanced solid tumor such as melanoma, head and neck, liver or kidney cancer. CDR3s include the opening cysteine and the closing phenylalanine or tryptophan. D genes are given only for firm matches. Clone sizes are given selectively: once, few, many, or a class where the clone is expanded.

v_gene	j_gene	abundance	d_gene	CDR3aa	CDR3nt
TRBV5-5	TRBJ1-4	once	-	CASSLAIGGVDEKLFF	TGTGCCAGCAGCTTGGCCATCGGGGGCGTGGATGAAAAACTGTTTTTT
TRBV2	TRBJ1-1	-	TRBD1	CASTRDRSNTEAFF	TGTGCCAGCACCAGGGACAGATCGAACACTGAAGCTTTCTTT
TRBV4-1	TRBJ2-5	-	-	CASSQEEETQYF	TGCGCCAGCAGCCAAGAAGAAGAGACCCAGTACTTC
TRBV7-2	TRBJ2-7	few	-	CASSLGMLRGYEQYF	TGTGCCAGCAGCTTAGGCATGCTCCGGGGGTACGAGCAGTACTTC
TRBV18	TRBJ2-1	-	TRBD2	CASSLLGLAGGPYEQFF	TGTGCCAGCTCACTACTCGGACTAGCGGGAGGGCCATATGAGCAGTTCTTC
TRBV5-1	TRBJ2-6	-	TRBD1	CASSLGQGLTSGANVLTF	TGCGCCAGCAGCTTGGGACAGGGCCTAACTTCTGGGGCCAACGTCCTGACTTTC
TRBV19	TRBJ2-7	-	TRBD2	CASSPRLAANEQYF	TGTGCCAGTAGTCCTAGACTAGCGGCTAACGAGCAGTACTTC
TRBV4-2	TRBJ2-7	-	TRBD2	CASSQAIAGEREQYF	TGTGCCAGCAGCCAAGCTATAGCGGGAGAACGCGAGCAGTACTTC
TRBV15	TRBJ1-5	-	-	CATSREDRQPQHF	TGTGCCACCAGCAGAGAAGATCGGCAGCCCCAGCATTTT
TRBV28	TRBJ1-5	-	-	CASSSRQRPQHF	TGTGCCAGCAGTTCCCGACAGCGGCCCCAGCATTTT
TRBV27	TRBJ2-4	-	-	CASSFTGRENIQYF	TGTGCCAGCAGTTTTACTGGCAGGGAAAACATTCAGTACTTC
TRBV6-1	TRBJ1-3	-	-	CASSEYPRTIYF	TGTGCCAGCAGTGAATATCCGAGGACCATATATTTT
TRBV19	TRBJ1-5	once	-	CASSIVGQTSNQPQHF	TGTGCCAGTAGTATAGTAGGGCAGACCAGCAATCAGCCCCAGCATTTT
TRBV28	TRBJ2-5	-	TRBD2	CASTNVPGGRETQYF	TGTGCCAGCACCAATGTCCCGGGGGGGAGAGAGACCCAGTACTTC
TRBV4-2	TRBJ2-3	-	-	CASSQDPPDTQYF	TGTGCCAGCAGCCAAGACCCCCCAGATACGCAGTATTTT
TRBV6-6	TRBJ2-2	-	TRBD2	CASIPSGTSPTGELFF	TGTGCCAGCATTCCCTCCGGGACTAGCCCCACCGGGGAGCTGTTTTTT
TRBV7-6	TRBJ2-7	-	TRBD1	CASSPVTGSYEQYF	TGTGCCAGCAGCCCCGTGACAGGGTCCTACGAGCAGTACTTC
TRBV27	TRBJ1-1	-	-	CASSLWSIGGGSTEAFF	TGTGCCAGCAGTTTATGGTCCATCGGGGGGGGTTCCACTGAAGCTTTCTTT
TRBV27	TRBJ2-7	-	-	CASSNTGRGEQYF	TGTGCCAGCAGCAACACCGGTAGGGGCGAGCAGTACTTC
TRBV21-1	TRBJ2-7	-	-	CASSFREKKQGLFYEQYF	TGTGCCAGCAGTTTCAGGGAGAAAAAACAGGGGCTGTTCTACGAGCAGTACTTC
TRBV5-4	TRBJ2-1	-	-	CASSLAARGEQFF	TGTGCCAGCAGCTTGGCGGCCCGGGGTGAGCAGTTCTTC
TRBV6-5	TRBJ1-1	few	-	CASSKEGGGGTEAFF	TGTGCCAGCAGCAAGGAGGGGGGTGGCGGCACTGAAGCTTTCTTT
TRBV20-1	TRBJ2-7	-	-	CSALGVGEQYF	TGCAGTGCTCTGGGAGTAGGAGAGCAGTACTTC
TRBV5-1	TRBJ2-7	-	TRBD2	CASSPPGGTVLREQYF	TGCGCCAGCAGCCCACCCGGGGGGACCGTGCTACGAGAGCAGTACTTC
TRBV18	TRBJ2-1	-	-	CASSKDWEPTYNEQFF	TGTGCCAGCTCAAAAGACTGGGAACCTACCTACAATGAGCAGTTCTTC
TRBV7-9	TRBJ2-5	-	-	CASSAEGAWETQYF	TGTGCCAGCAGCGCCGAGGGTGCGTGGGAGACCCAGTACTTC
TRBV11-2	TRBJ2-2	once	-	CASSLAGADTGELFF	TGTGCCAGCAGCTTAGCCGGGGCGGACACCGGGGAGCTGTTTTTT
TRBV6-6	TRBJ2-5	-	-	CASSYSWETQYF	TGTGCCAGCAGTTACTCGTGGGAGACCCAGTACTTC
TRBV6-6	TRBJ2-5	-	-	CASSYEGETQYF	TGTGCCAGCAGTTACGAAGGGGAGACCCAGTACTTC
TRBV21-1	TRBJ2-7	-	-	CASSKWRTGGISYEQYF	TGTGCCAGCAGCAAGTGGAGAACAGGGGGTATAAGCTACGAGCAGTACTTC
TRBV6-5	TRBJ1-1	-	-	CASRSGAAFF	TGTGCCAGTAGGTCGGGGGCTGCTTTCTTT
TRBV2	TRBJ2-1	few	-	CASSHIGGHNEQFF	TGTGCCAGCAGCCACATTGGGGGACACAATGAGCAGTTCTTC
TRBV6-1	TRBJ1-1	-	TRBD1	CASSERQGTEAFF	TGTGCCAGCAGTGAAAGACAGGGTACTGAAGCTTTCTTT
TRBV5-4	TRBJ2-7	-	TRBD1	CASSMTGQWYEQYF	TGTGCCAGCAGTATGACGGGACAGTGGTACGAGCAGTACTTC
TRBV27	TRBJ2-7	-	-	CARGRSSSYEQYF	TGTGCCAGGGGACGGTCGAGCTCCTACGAGCAGTACTTC
TRBV7-2	TRBJ2-7	-	-	CASSPPGGSYDEQYF	TGTGCCAGCAGCCCCCCAGGGGGGAGCTACGACGAGCAGTACTTC